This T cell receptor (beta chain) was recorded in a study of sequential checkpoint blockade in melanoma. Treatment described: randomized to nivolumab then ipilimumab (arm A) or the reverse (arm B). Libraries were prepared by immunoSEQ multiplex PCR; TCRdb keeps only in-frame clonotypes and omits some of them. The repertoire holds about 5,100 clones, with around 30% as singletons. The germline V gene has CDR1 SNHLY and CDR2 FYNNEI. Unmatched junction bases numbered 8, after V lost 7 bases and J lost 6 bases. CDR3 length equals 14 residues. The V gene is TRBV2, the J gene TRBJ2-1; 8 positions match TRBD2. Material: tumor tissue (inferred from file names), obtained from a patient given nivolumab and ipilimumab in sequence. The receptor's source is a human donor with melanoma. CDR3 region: CASNSGSGANEQFF. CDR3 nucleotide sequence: TGTGCCAGCAATTCTGGTAGCGGGGCCAATGAGCAGTTCTTC.